Listed below are T cell receptor beta chains from one sample, sequenced in a study of cytomegalovirus exposure and HLA in healthy donors. Assay used: immunoSEQ multiplex PCR; TCRdb lists only in-frame clones, some missing. The sample lists 100,000 to 120,000 clones, about three quarters occurring once. The sample was PBMCs. These TCRs come from a woman aged 60-75 years in good health and CMV-seropositive. The conserved cysteine and the conserved F or W are not part of the CDR3 here.

V: TRBV7-9
J: TRBJ1-1
CDR3: ASSPGRGGGLSEAF

V: TRBV2
J: TRBJ1-1
CDR3: ASSEPITGPNTEAF

V: TRBV19
J: TRBJ1-2
CDR3: ASISNLGGALGIYGYT

V: TRBV7-9
J: TRBJ1-5
CDR3: ASSRTGGNQPQH

V: TRBV18
J: TRBJ2-1
CDR3: ASSPPMGQGRDEQF

V: TRBV5-1
J: TRBJ2-3
CDR3: ASSFWGRDTQY

V: TRBV9
J: TRBJ2-1
CDR3: ASSPRGLAANNEQF

V: TRBV28
J: TRBJ2-2
CDR3: ASSLGLGGYTGELF

V: TRBV6-1
J: TRBJ1-5
CDR3: ASSEVGGNQPQH

V: TRBV6-6
J: TRBJ2-2
CDR3: ASSYSRTTGELF

V: TRBV6-5
J: TRBJ1-1
CDR3: ASRHDSTEAF

V: TRBV5-1
J: TRBJ1-1
CDR3: ASRREAITEAF

V: TRBV6-6
J: TRBJ1-1
CDR3: ASSPQVSNTEAF

V: TRBV6-1
J: TRBJ1-5
CDR3: ASSRGSYSNQPQH

V: TRBV18
J: TRBJ1-4
CDR3: ASSLLQQATNEKLF

V: TRBV5-1
J: TRBJ1-4
CDR3: ASSVQGAEEKLF

V: TRBV11-2
J: TRBJ1-2
CDR3: ASSLVLGVGYT

V: TRBV11-3
J: TRBJ2-1
CDR3: ASRIGPAGGPHYNEQF

V: TRBV5-1
J: TRBJ1-4
CDR3: ASSLTPATDEKLF

V: TRBV7-9
J: TRBJ2-7
CDR3: ASSFQGAYEQY

V: TRBV7-9
J: TRBJ1-2
CDR3: ASSPLGQGSYGYT

V: TRBV13
J: TRBJ2-1
CDR3: ASSFKRRASYNEQF

V: TRBV6-1
J: TRBJ1-2
CDR3: ASSEASRRGDGYT

V: TRBV11-2
J: TRBJ2-7
CDR3: ASSLAGYTSYEQY

V: TRBV19
J: TRBJ1-5
CDR3: ASSIETGIKQPQH

V: TRBV6-5
J: TRBJ2-7
CDR3: ASSGRAGYEQY

V: TRBV2
J: TRBJ1-1
CDR3: ATDQGRTEAF

V: TRBV27
J: TRBJ1-2
CDR3: ASKGSGASNYGYT

V: TRBV7-9
J: TRBJ2-2
CDR3: ASSRRDSNTGELF

V: TRBV18
J: TRBJ2-1
CDR3: ASAHPAPMRNEQF

V: TRBV30
J: TRBJ1-1
CDR3: AWSQMGGGTEAF

V: TRBV6-1
J: TRBJ2-3
CDR3: ASSESLAGWGDTQY

V: TRBV6-5
J: TRBJ2-5
CDR3: ASSYSSAGGVETQY

V: TRBV6-5
J: TRBJ1-1
CDR3: ASSTRQGGNTEAF

V: TRBV25-1
J: TRBJ1-5
CDR3: ASSDHSGGNQPQH

V: TRBV25-1
J: TRBJ1-3
CDR3: ASSGWTGGKGNTIY

V: TRBV7-3
J: TRBJ1-1
CDR3: ASSLQPGAMNTEAF

V: TRBV19
J: TRBJ1-1
CDR3: ASSISRVRLTEAF

V: TRBV15
J: TRBJ2-7
CDR3: ATAADAGFGEQY

V: TRBV2
J: TRBJ2-7
CDR3: ASSRWREGSYERY

V: TRBV5-1
J: TRBJ2-4
CDR3: ASNYGGTDAKNIQY

V: TRBV2
J: TRBJ2-5
CDR3: ASSVIGSGRETQY

V: TRBV27
J: TRBJ2-5
CDR3: ASSMTGARWRETQY

V: TRBV5-6
J: .
CDR3: ASSLPGARNEQY

V: TRBV11-2
J: TRBJ2-7
CDR3: ASSLDFGKEGSYEQY

V: TRBV9
J: .
CDR3: ASSTWTGGIYEQY

V: TRBV11-2
J: TRBJ2-3
CDR3: ASSLGGRAPDTQY

V: TRBV6-1
J: .
CDR3: ASSDSLAGEETQY

V: TRBV19
J: TRBJ1-6
CDR3: ASSQSGEGNSPLH

V: TRBV29-1
J: TRBJ2-5
CDR3: SVVQGPSETQY

V: TRBV28
J: TRBJ2-3
CDR3: ASSLSAGVGTDTQY

V: TRBV4-1
J: TRBJ1-5
CDR3: ASSQEGGAGQPQH

V: TRBV25-1
J: TRBJ1-4
CDR3: ASSEWEGWNEKLF

V: TRBV29-1
J: TRBJ2-7
CDR3: SVAHDNAYEQY

V: TRBV7-7
J: TRBJ2-5
CDR3: ASSRGTTETQY